A single sample is the source of the 8 T cell receptor beta chains below, sequenced in a study of T cell responses to AZD1222 COVID-19 vaccine. Clones were read by immunoSEQ multiplex PCR, and TCRdb kept only the in-frame ones, dropping some. The sample shows 150,000 to 200,000 clones, around 93% of them seen only once. Sequencing used peripheral blood, obtained on day 0 of AZD1222 vaccination. These receptors originate from an adult in good health.

The chain uses TRBV6-2 or TRBV6-3 and TRBJ2-3, with D perhaps TRBD1 (5 bases). This CDR3 contains 15 residues. Per the germline V gene, CDR1 is MNHEY and CDR2 is SVGEGT. Deletions cut 1 base from V and 2 bases from J, with 10 bases between. CDR3 nucleotide sequence: TGTGCCAGCAGTTACTGGGGCGGTCACACAGATACGCAGTATTTT. Translated: CASSYWGGHTDTQYF.

This chain links TRBV24-1 with TRBJ2-2; TRBD2 agrees at 9 bases. CDR3 length: 19 amino acids. V dropped 3 bases and J dropped 0; count of bases not matched to a gene: 10. Germline values: CDR1 KGHDR, CDR2 SFDVKD. Here the CDR3 reads CATSDPRVSGSSNTGELFF. The CDR3 bases are TGTGCCACCAGTGATCCCCGGGTTAGCGGGAGTTCGAACACCGGGGAGCTGTTTTTT.

The rearrangement links TRBV7-2 to TRBJ1-1; maybe TRBD1 (6 bases). V was clipped by 1 base and J by 5 bases, with 14 bases between them. CDR3 length: 15 residues. Germline CDR1 reads SGHTA; CDR2 reads FQGNSA. CDR3 in amino acids: CASSLDSGGLTEAFF. The DNA for the CDR3 is TGTGCCAGCAGCTTAGATTCGGGGGGCCTGACTGAAGCTTTCTTT.

J is TRBJ2-2 and V is TRBV28; unclear D gene. The CDR3 is 11 amino acids. Germline CDR1 reads MDHEN; CDR2 reads SYDVKM. Deletions cut 6 bases from V and 8 bases from J, with 7 bases between. The CDR3 DNA sequence: TGTGCCAGCAGCCCTCGAGGGGAGCTGTTTTTT. This codes for CASSPRGELFF.

This chain uses TRBV7-9 with TRBJ2-7; D not resolved. The ends were cut back, 0 bases at V and 12 bases at J, with 12 bases in the middle. Germline values: CDR1 SEHNR, CDR2 FQNEAQ (reference sequence). This CDR3 spans 12 amino acids. The CDR3 reads CASSLARASWYF. In nucleotides, the CDR3 is TGTGCCAGCAGCTTAGCGCGAGCTAGTTGGTACTTC.

The chain employs TRBV27 and TRBJ2-7, with D possibly TRBD1 on 5 matching bases. Trimming shortened V by 10 bases and J by 3 bases, and 22 bases separated the two germline ends. This CDR3 region has 15 residues. Germline loops: CDR1 MNHEY, CDR2 SMNVEV (reference sequence). The CDR3 bases are TGTGCCACCACCCGCCGTTGGGGCCAGATCTACGAGCAGTACTTC. As protein: CATTRRWGQIYEQYF.

The gene calls are TRBV19 and TRBJ2-1, with 12 bases identical to TRBD2. This CDR3 region has 15 residues. With V trimmed by 5 bases and J by 8 bases, 7 bases remained unmatched. Germline V lookup: CDR1 LNHDA, CDR2 SQIVND (reference sequence). CDR3 DNA sequence: TGTGCCAGTAGTTGGGCTAGCGGGAGGGACCATGAGCAGTTCTTC. Translating it yields CASSWASGRDHEQFF.

This clone was counted once. The chain joins TRBV12-3 or TRBV12-4 to TRBJ1-1; D unclear. This CDR3 is built from 12 residues. V lost 1 base to trimming and J lost 11 bases, with 11 bases between them. The CDR3 spells CASSLGRRGAFF. In DNA form, the CDR3 reads TGTGCCAGCAGTTTAGGCCGTCGAGGGGCTTTCTTT.